The present entry profiles one T cell receptor beta chain with its context. As yet, its antigen is unknown. The table came from immunoSEQ multiplex PCR; TCRdb's copy has only in-frame clones and leaves some out. The sample includes approximately 86,000 clones, around 85% of them seen just once. These data are taken from a study of radiation and T cells in renal cell carcinoma. Time point given: blood 4 weeks post-SBRT, at nephrectomy. Treatment noted: 15 Gy SBRT to primary tumor, nephrectomy 4 weeks later. Blood was sampled at baseline, 2 weeks and 4 weeks after SBRT. V lost 7 bases to trimming and J lost 7 bases, with 10 bases between them. The V gene's germline CDR1 is SQVTM and CDR2 ANQGSEA. The CDR3 runs to 11 residues. Study-wide results and limits: Without pretreatment biopsies, baseline tumor clonotype presence was undetermined.

The source of this sequence is a man aged 45-65 years with renal cell carcinoma. The input for sequencing was blood, taken from a patient whose treatment included radiotherapy and nephrectomy. The rearrangement joins TRBV29-1 to TRBJ2-2; perhaps TRBD1 as D (6 bases). CDR3 region: CSAQGIGELFF. In nucleotides, the CDR3 is TGCAGCGCACAGGGAATCGGGGAGCTGTTTTTT.